This passage covers 28 T cell receptor beta chains from one sample sequenced in a study of blood T cell repertoires in COVID-19. Generated by immunoSEQ multiplex PCR, the TCRdb table keeps only in-frame clones and is missing some. The table shows 130,000 to 150,000 clones, with about four fifths occurring only once. The sequenced sample was peripheral blood. These receptors originate from a man at least 80 years old with acute or convalescent COVID-19.

V gene TRBV11-2 combines with J gene TRBJ2-7; TRBD1 might be the D (6 bases). CDR1 and CDR2 from the germline V gene are SGHAT and FQNNGV. With 5 bases removed from V and 6 bases from J, the gap between germline ends came to 20 bases. The CDR3 sequence is 15 residues long. The CDR3 loop is CASSPSNRDHGEQYF. CDR3 in DNA: TGTGCCAGCAGCCCATCAAACAGGGATCATGGCGAGCAGTACTTC.

The gene calls are TRBV19 and TRBJ2-5; 9 bases map to TRBD1. This CDR3 is 15 amino acids long. Germline lookup yields CDR1 LNHDA and CDR2 SQIVND (reference sequence). The junction had 7 bases not matched to a gene; V was cut back by 6 bases and J by 2 bases. CDR3 protein: CASRDDRGAQETQYF. For the CDR3, the DNA is TGTGCCAGTAGAGACGACAGGGGGGCACAAGAGACCCAGTACTTC.

The chain uses TRBV7-2 and TRBJ2-2; 7 nucleotides align to TRBD2. The CDR3 is 16 residues long. Trimming took 0 bases from V and 7 from J; bases not matched to a gene: 8. Germline lookup yields CDR1 SGHTA and CDR2 FQGNSA. CDR3 region: CASSLASLAVHGELFF. CDR3 nucleotide sequence: TGTGCCAGCAGCTTAGCGTCCCTAGCGGTACACGGGGAGCTGTTTTTT.

The chain is built from TRBV7-6 and TRBJ1-6, with D unresolved. Germline V gives CDR1 SGHVS, CDR2 FNYEAQ. The germline V and J ends were trimmed by 3 bases and 0 bases, with 9 bases remaining between them. The CDR3 contains 16 residues. CDR3 nucleotide sequence: TGTGCCAGCAGCTTGAGGGATAGCTCCTATAATTCACCCCTCCACTTT. It specifies CASSLRDSSYNSPLHF.

This chain joins TRBV27 and TRBJ2-7; possibly TRBD2 for D (6 bases). Trimming pared 2 bases from V and 4 bases from J, leaving 18 bases between. The CDR3 is made up of 16 amino acids. The germline V gene encodes CDR1 MNHEY and CDR2 SMNVEV (reference sequence). The DNA for the CDR3 is TGTGCCAGCAGTTTACACGACGGGGGAGTTCGGTACGAGCAGTACTTC. Translated: CASSLHDGGVRYEQYF.

The chain carries TRBV3-1 (or the pseudogene TRBV3-2) and TRBJ1-1, with 9 nucleotides matching TRBD1. V was clipped by 6 bases and J by 4 bases; unmatched bases: 12. The germline gives CDR1 LGHDT, CDR2 YNNKEL (reference sequence). The CDR3 is 16 amino acids. CDR3 nucleotides: TGTGCCAGCAGACCGGGACAGGGTCTCTTGGGCACTGAAGCTTTCTTT. Its translation is CASRPGQGLLGTEAFF.

This chain joins TRBV9 and TRBJ1-6; 10 bases are shared with TRBD1. This CDR3 has 15 residues. The J segment lost 7 bases and the V segment lost 3 bases, leaving 4 bases of the junction unmatched. Germline values: CDR1 SGDLS, CDR2 YYNGEE. The CDR3 coding sequence is TGTGCCAGCAGCGCGGGGACAGGGGTGAATTCACCCCTCCACTTT. It is translated as CASSAGTGVNSPLHF.

V and J are TRBV6-5 and TRBJ2-7; no clear D. The CDR3 is made up of 13 amino acids. V was clipped by 6 bases and J by 5 bases, with 14 bases between them. The V gene's germline CDR1 is MNHEY and CDR2 SVGAGI. The CDR3 spells CASRRHHLNEQYF. CDR3 nucleotides: TGTGCCAGCAGGAGGCATCACCTGAACGAGCAGTACTTC.

The chain links TRBV10-3 to TRBJ1-2; D is uncertain. Germline CDR1 ENHRY, CDR2 SYGVKD. The V gene lost 10 bases and the J gene lost 3 bases, with 15 bases spanning the gap. CDR3 size: 13 residues. The CDR3 region is CATLRRADYGYTF. CDR3 DNA: TGTGCCACGCTGCGGCGGGCGGACTATGGCTACACCTTC.

The chain has TRBV28 and TRBJ2-3; tentative D call: TRBD1 (5 bases). This CDR3 has 13 amino acids. Germline lookup yields CDR1 MDHEN and CDR2 SYDVKM. The ends were cut back, 5 bases at V and 4 bases at J, with 10 bases in the middle. This CDR3 is CASSRQNADTQYF. DNA of the CDR3: TGTGCCAGCAGTAGACAGAATGCAGATACGCAGTATTTT.

This clone occurred once. The chain has TRBV7-6 and TRBJ1-3, with TRBD1 as a possible D gene (6 bases). Germline loops: CDR1 SGHVS, CDR2 FNYEAQ. Trimming shortened V by 1 base and J by 3 bases, and 13 bases separated the two germline ends. The CDR3 runs 16 residues. DNA for the CDR3: TGTGCCAGCAGCTTAGTAACAGGGTCCGTTGGAAACACCATATATTTT. Its translation is CASSLVTGSVGNTIYF.

This clone was counted between two and nine times. The chain employs TRBV7-8 and TRBJ1-5; 7 nucleotides agree with TRBD1. The length of the CDR3 is 14 residues. Germline CDR1 SGHVS, CDR2 FQNEAQ. The V segment lost 5 bases and the J segment 2 bases; nucleotides outside the gene matches: 3. The CDR3 sequence is CASSQGTGNQPQHF. CDR3 nucleotide sequence: TGTGCCAGCAGCCAAGGGACAGGCAATCAGCCCCAGCATTTT.

The V call is TRBV30, the J call TRBJ2-5, with D tentatively TRBD2 (5 bases). The CDR3 spans 14 residues. Trimming pared 0 bases from V and 5 bases from J, leaving 13 bases between. Germline V gene sequence: CDR1 GTSNPN, CDR2 SVGIG (reference sequence). CDR3 amino acids: CAWSVLGRRETQYF. The CDR3 region has the DNA TGTGCCTGGAGTGTACTAGGCCGTCGGGAGACCCAGTACTTC.

The V call is TRBV28, the J call TRBJ1-6; D is undetermined. This CDR3 comprises 15 residues. Between the trimmed V and J ends, which lost 2 bases and 8 bases, there was a span of 13 bases. Germline CDR1 is MDHEN and CDR2 is SYDVKM. The chain's CDR3 is CASSLGPYKDSPLHF. In DNA form, the CDR3 reads TGTGCCAGCAGTTTAGGGCCTTATAAAGATTCACCCCTCCACTTT.

Written as DNA, the CDR3 is TGTGCCAGCACCCTGGACATCCACACCGGGGAGCTGTTTTTT. Its protein product is CASTLDIHTGELFF. This chain joins TRBV7-3 and TRBJ2-2; TRBD1 might be the D (5 bases). This CDR3 is 14 amino acids long. Between the trimmed V and J ends, which lost 7 bases and 3 bases, there was a span of 12 bases. The V gene's germline CDR1 is SGHTA and CDR2 FQGTGA.

The V and J genes are TRBV5-6 and TRBJ2-2, with 7 bases fitting TRBD2. After removal of 0 bases from V and 0 bases from J, the junction contained 8 bases not matched to a gene. CDR1 and CDR2 from the germline V gene are SGHDT and YYEEEE. The CDR3 sequence is 18 residues long. The CDR3 DNA reads as TGTGCCAGCAGCTTGGGACTAGCTCCTCCCGCGAACACCGGGGAGCTGTTTTTT. As protein: CASSLGLAPPANTGELFF.

This sequence joins TRBV9 and TRBJ2-5; TRBD1 matches at 8 bases. Germline V gene lookup returns CDR1 SGDLS and CDR2 YYNGEE. The CDR3 is 15 amino acids. V shed 2 bases, J shed 4 bases, and the junction held 7 bases outside the gene matches. This CDR3 reads CASSVRIGQGETQYF. CDR3 nucleotides: TGTGCCAGCAGCGTTCGCATAGGACAGGGAGAGACCCAGTACTTC.

This rearrangement joins TRBV6-6 to TRBJ2-5, with D perhaps matching TRBD2 (7 bases). Trimming stripped 2 bases from V and 0 bases from J, with 10 bases between. Germline V gene data show CDR1 as MNHNY and CDR2 as SVGAGI (reference sequence). The CDR3 totals 15 residues. The CDR3 sequence is CASSYGGANQETQYF. DNA for the CDR3: TGTGCCAGCAGTTACGGGGGGGCAAACCAAGAGACCCAGTACTTC.

The rearrangement uses TRBV27 and TRBJ1-2; no firm D call. V lost 6 bases and J 0 bases, leaving 17 bases between the germline ends. This CDR3 has 16 residues. Germline V gene data show CDR1 as MNHEY and CDR2 as SMNVEV (reference sequence). The CDR3 coding sequence is TGTGCCAGCAGGGAACAAGGAGAACAAGCTAACTATGGCTACACCTTC. The encoded protein is CASREQGEQANYGYTF.

The CDR3 DNA is TGTGCCAGCAAGAGACAGGATCTCCCCTACGAGCAGTACTTC. This translates into CASKRQDLPYEQYF. V is TRBV6-6 and J is TRBJ2-7, with D maybe TRBD1 (6 bases). CDR3 length equals 14 residues. V was shortened by 7 bases and J by 2 bases, with 15 bases between the two germline ends. Germline V gene data show CDR1 as MNHNY and CDR2 as SVGAGI (reference sequence).

The chain has TRBV3-1 (or the pseudogene TRBV3-2) and TRBJ1-4, with 7 bases aligning to TRBD1. J was trimmed by 8 bases and V by 6 bases; bases with no gene match: 6. Germline V lookup: CDR1 LGHDT, CDR2 YNNKEL (reference sequence). The CDR3 runs 13 residues. The CDR3 spells CASSVGQYEKLFF. The CDR3, as DNA: TGTGCCAGCAGTGTGGGACAGTACGAAAAACTGTTTTTT.

This sequence joins TRBV9 and TRBJ1-3; TRBD1 agrees at 7 bases. This CDR3 contains 13 residues. Germline values: CDR1 SGDLS, CDR2 YYNGEE. Trimming at V came to 5 bases and at J to 4 bases, leaving 3 bases not matched to a gene. In nucleotides, the CDR3 is TGTGCCAGCAGGCAGGGGGGAGGAAACACCATATATTTT. Its translation is CASRQGGGNTIYF.

The V gene is TRBV6-2 or TRBV6-3, the J gene TRBJ1-1, with 10 bases identical to TRBD1. There are 15 residues in the CDR3. CDR1 is MNHEY and CDR2 is SVGEGT in the germline V gene. Trimming took 6 bases from V and 5 from J; bases not matched to a gene: 9. CDR3 sequence reads: CASSSRDRGWTEAFF. As DNA, the CDR3 is TGTGCCAGCAGCTCCCGGGACAGGGGTTGGACTGAAGCTTTCTTT.

This clone was seen a few times. This chain uses TRBV28 with TRBJ2-7; D may be TRBD1 (6 bases). Germline CDR1 MDHEN, CDR2 SYDVKM. The CDR3 is made up of 16 amino acids. Trimming shortened V by 8 bases and J by 0 bases, and 20 bases separated the two germline ends. DNA for the CDR3: TGTGCCAGCTCTCCGGTGGGCCAGGGGAGCTCCTACGAGCAGTACTTC. This sequence encodes CASSPVGQGSSYEQYF. The full variable domain, completed using reference TRBV28 and TRBJ2-7, is DVKVTQSSRYLVKRTGEKVFLECVQDMDHENMFWYRQDPGLGLRLIYFSYDVKMKEKGDIPEGYSVSREKKERFSLILESASTNQTSMYLCASSPVGQGSSYEQYFGPGTRLTVT.

V and J are TRBV9 and TRBJ1-3, with 10 positions matching TRBD1. V lost 8 bases to trimming and J lost 2 bases; unmatched junction nucleotides: 10. The CDR3 extends over 16 amino acids. The V gene's germline CDR1 is SGDLS and CDR2 YYNGEE. CDR3 coding DNA: TGTGCCAGTTCACCGGGACAGGGGTATGCTGGAAACACCATATATTTT. This encodes CASSPGQGYAGNTIYF. The whole variable domain, remainder taken from reference TRBV9 and TRBJ1-3, is DSGVTQTPKHLITATGQRVTLRCSPRSGDLSVYWYQQSLDQGLQFLIQYYNGEERAKGNILERFSAQQFPDLHSELNLSSLELGDSALYFCASSPGQGYAGNTIYFGEGSWLTVV.

The V gene is TRBV7-2, the J gene TRBJ2-5; D is perhaps TRBD1 (5 bases). CDR1 and CDR2 from the germline V gene are SGHTA and FQGNSA. V lost 1 base and J lost 2, with 14 bases in between. The CDR3 runs 16 residues. CDR3 in amino acids: CASSLGKGAGQETQYF. Written as DNA, the CDR3 is TGTGCCAGCAGCTTAGGTAAAGGGGCCGGGCAAGAGACCCAGTACTTC.

The chain joins TRBV24-1 to TRBJ2-1, with D possibly being TRBD1 (5 bases). The germline V and J ends were trimmed by 3 bases and 9 bases, with 11 bases remaining between them. The CDR3 is 13 amino acids. From germline, CDR1 is KGHDR and CDR2 SFDVKD. CDR3 residues: CATSDNSRGEQFF. CDR3 nucleotide sequence: TGTGCCACCAGTGATAACAGTAGGGGTGAGCAGTTCTTC.

The chain couples TRBV28 to TRBJ2-2; D uncertain. The V end was cut by 7 bases, the J end by 1 base, with 4 bases between. Looked up from germline, CDR1 is MDHEN and CDR2 is SYDVKM. The CDR3 runs 12 residues. CDR3 nucleotide sequence: TGTGCCAGCACCCAGAACACCGGGGAGCTGTTTTTT. Amino acids: CASTQNTGELFF. The variable domain in full, with the rest retrieved from reference TRBV28 and TRBJ2-2, is DVKVTQSSRYLVKRTGEKVFLECVQDMDHENMFWYRQDPGLGLRLIYFSYDVKMKEKGDIPEGYSVSREKKERFSLILESASTNQTSMYLCASTQNTGELFFGEGSRLTVL.